The present TCR beta chain was sequenced within a study of OX40 agonist ivuxolimab in advanced cancers. Concerning the study at large: Ivuxolimab was an agonistic, fully human IgG2 monoclonal antibody directed against OX40 (CD134), a costimulatory receptor. Intravenous ivuxolimab was administered to patients every 2 weeks at six dose levels: 0.01, 0.1, 0.3, 1.5, 3 and 10 mg/kg. Of the approximately 54 dose-escalation patients, hepatocellular carcinoma was present in 19, melanoma in approximately 15, renal cell carcinoma in 9 and head and neck cancer in 9. In the dose-escalation cohort, approximately 83% of patients were male, and the mean age was around 65 years with a range of roughly 23 to 79. Patients were allowed to have had prior anti-PD-1, anti-PD-L1 or anti-CTLA-4 therapy, and around 40% of the dose-escalation patients had previously received checkpoint inhibitors. Partial responses occurred in three dose-escalation patients, of whom one had hepatocellular carcinoma and two had cutaneous melanoma. Peripheral TCRbeta sequencing aimed to test whether ivuxolimab altered TCR sequence diversity and caused clonal T-cell expansion. The paper covers the monotherapy dose-escalation part of the phase I ivuxolimab trial, which included N ≈ 50 patients. Study-level results and caveats: At doses from 0.1 to 3.0 mg/kg, clonal expansion was seen in both CD4+ and CD8+ blood T cells between baseline and week 6. The antigen specificity of the peripheral T cells that underwent clonal expansion was not determined. In the 0.1-3.0 mg/kg groups, partial responders were among the patients with the lowest normalized peripheral clonal expansion, particularly in CD8+ T cells. Low levels of normalized T-cell clonal expansion were also shown by some nonresponding patients. After ivuxolimab, expanded clones were on average more numerous among CD8+ T cells than among CD4+ T cells.

A note on this clone: Its target antigen remains unknown. No clone much larger than this one lies a single base away; base qualities are absent.

Genomic DNA was extracted from sorted cells for sequencing of the TCRbeta CDR3 region. The immunoSEQ Assay was used for sequencing of TCRbeta CDR3 regions. TCRdb carries this immuneACCESS record with in-frame sequences only. Its versions omit some clonotypes, under half of them owing to an unresolved V gene in the studies checked, with the rest unexplained. This sample is represented by nearly 70,000 clones; about nine tenths of them were singletons. The ten largest account for roughly 8% of the sample. Spanning cysteine to phenylalanine, the CDR3 consists of 16 amino acids. Only CDR3 DNA is held: 48 bases, read in frame from base 1. Via the germline V gene (reference sequence), CDR1 is LNHDA and CDR2 SQIVND. V is shortened by 3 bases, J by 2 bases, and the region joining them spans 16 bases. Patients with a history of autoimmune disease or receiving systemic immunosuppression were excluded from the trial. In every dose cohort, peripheral blood was drawn for TCR sequencing at baseline, cycle 4 day 1, and cycle 7 day 1. Samples came from an open-label, multicenter, first-in-human phase I dose-escalation trial of ivuxolimab. Adults with locally advanced or metastatic head and neck squamous cell, hepatocellular, melanoma or renal cell carcinoma were enrolled in the trial. CD4+ and CD8+ T cells were sorted separately from peripheral blood before TCR sequencing.

This receptor was taken from an adult with an advanced solid tumor such as melanoma, head and neck, liver or kidney cancer. The sequences come from CD4+ or CD8+ T cells sorted from blood, collected in a trial of the OX40 agonist ivuxolimab. Here the chain combines TRBV19 and TRBJ1-1, and perhaps TRBD1 as D gene, on 5 matching bases. The nucleotides are TGTGCCAGTAGTATCCCCTCGGGGGTAGCTAACACTGAAGCTTTCTTT. The encoded protein is CASSIPSGVANTEAFF.